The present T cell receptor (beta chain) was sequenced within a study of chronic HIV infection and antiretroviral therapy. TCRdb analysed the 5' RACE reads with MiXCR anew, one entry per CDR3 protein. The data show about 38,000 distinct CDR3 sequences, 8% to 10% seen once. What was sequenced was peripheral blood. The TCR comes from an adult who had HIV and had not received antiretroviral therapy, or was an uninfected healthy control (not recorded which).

CDR3 residues: CASRRDSAEAFF. CDR3 nucleotide sequence: TGTGCCAGCAGACGCGACAGCGCTGAAGCTTTCTTT. The rearrangement links TRBV2 to TRBJ1-1, with D possibly matching TRBD1 (5 bases). Per germline, CDR1 SNHLY and CDR2 FYNNEI. The CDR3 is 12 amino acids. Trimming took 6 bases from V and 6 from J, leaving 11 bases between them.